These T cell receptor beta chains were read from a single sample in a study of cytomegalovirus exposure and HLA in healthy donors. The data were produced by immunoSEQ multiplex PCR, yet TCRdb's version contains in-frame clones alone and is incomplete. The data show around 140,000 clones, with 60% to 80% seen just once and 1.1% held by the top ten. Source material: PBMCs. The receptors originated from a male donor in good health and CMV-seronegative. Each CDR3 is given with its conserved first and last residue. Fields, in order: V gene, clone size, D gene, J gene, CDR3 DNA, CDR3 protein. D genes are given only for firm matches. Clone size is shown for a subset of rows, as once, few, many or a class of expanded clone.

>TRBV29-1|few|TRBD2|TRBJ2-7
TGCAGCGCCACGGGACTAGCGGAACCCTACGAGCAGTACTTC
CSATGLAEPYEQYF
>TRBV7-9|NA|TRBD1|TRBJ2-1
TGTGCCAGCAGCCTCGACAGGGCCGCTTACAATGAGCAGTTCTTC
CASSLDRAAYNEQFF
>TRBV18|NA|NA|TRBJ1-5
TGTGCCAGCTCACAGGACAGTGGAGACATGAGGTTGCAGCCCCAGCATTTT
CASSQDSGDMRLQPQHF
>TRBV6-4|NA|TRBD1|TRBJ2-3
TGTGCCAGCAGCCGGGACAGAGGAGATACGCAGTATTTT
CASSRDRGDTQYF
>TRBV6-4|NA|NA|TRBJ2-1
TGTGCCAGCAGTGCGGGGGAGGCCTACAATGAGCAGTTCTTC
CASSAGEAYNEQFF
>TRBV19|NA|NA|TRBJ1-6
TGTGCCAGTTCAGCCTCCGGGAGGGACGGGTCACCCCTCCACTTT
CASSASGRDGSPLHF
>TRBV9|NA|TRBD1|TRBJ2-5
TGTGCCAGCAGCGTATGGCAGGGGGCTGGGGAGACCCAGTACTTC
CASSVWQGAGETQYF
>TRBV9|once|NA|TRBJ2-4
TGTGCCAGCAGCGCCCAGGGTGGCGGAAAAAACATTCAGTACTTC
CASSAQGGGKNIQYF
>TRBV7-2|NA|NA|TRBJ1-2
TGTGCCAGCAGCCGACTTAACTATGGCTACACCTTC
CASSRLNYGYTF
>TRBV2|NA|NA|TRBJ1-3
TGTGCCAGCAACGTCGAGGCGGCGGCCTCTGGAAACACCATATATTTT
CASNVEAAASGNTIYF
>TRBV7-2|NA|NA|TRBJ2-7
TGTGCCAGCAGCTGGGGGAAGGGGGACGAGCAGTACTTC
CASSWGKGDEQYF
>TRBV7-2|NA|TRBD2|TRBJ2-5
TGTGCCAGCAGTTTAGAACCTAGCGGGGGGGAGACCCAGTACTTC
CASSLEPSGGETQYF
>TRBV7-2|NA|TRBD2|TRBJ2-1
TGTGCCAGCAGCTTAGGCTGGGCTAGCGGGGTAAGCTCCTACAATGAGCAGTTCTTC
CASSLGWASGVSSYNEQFF
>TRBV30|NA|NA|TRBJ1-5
TGTGCCTGGAGTAGGGCCCAGGGTACCCCCATCTGGCCCCAGCATTTT
CAWSRAQGTPIWPQHF
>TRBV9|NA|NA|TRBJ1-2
TGTGCCAGCAGCCCCCAGACAGGTGATTCTTATGGCTACACCTTC
CASSPQTGDSYGYTF
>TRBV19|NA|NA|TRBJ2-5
TGTGCCAGTAGTGAAAACACACCGTTCCAAGAGACCCAGTACTTC
CASSENTPFQETQYF
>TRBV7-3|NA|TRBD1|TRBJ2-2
TGTGCCAGCAGCCGACAGGGAGCCGGGGAGCTGTTTTTT
CASSRQGAGELFF
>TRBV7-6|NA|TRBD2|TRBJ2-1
TGTGCCAGCAGCTTTAGCGGGGGGGATTACAATGAGCAGTTCTTC
CASSFSGGDYNEQFF
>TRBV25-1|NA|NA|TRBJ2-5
TGTGCCAGCAGTGGGAGGGAGCAGTACTTC
CASSGREQYF
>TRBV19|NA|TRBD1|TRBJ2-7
TGTGCCAGTAGTATCGGGACAGGGGGGTACGAGCAGTACTTC
CASSIGTGGYEQYF
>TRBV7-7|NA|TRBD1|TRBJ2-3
TGTGCTAGCAGCTTATCCAGGGGGTACTCGGATACGCAGTATTTT
CASSLSRGYSDTQYF
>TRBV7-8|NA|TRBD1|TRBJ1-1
TGTGCCAGCAGCTTCACGGAGGGGGCCCGGGAAGCTTTCTTT
CASSFTEGAREAFF
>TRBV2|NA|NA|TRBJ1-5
TGTGCCAGCAGTGAGTTTGAGGGAACGAATCAGCCCCAGCATTTT
CASSEFEGTNQPQHF
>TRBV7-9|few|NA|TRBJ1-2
TGTGCCAGCAGCTTAGCTGGGAGGGGAGACCATGGCTACACCTTC
CASSLAGRGDHGYTF
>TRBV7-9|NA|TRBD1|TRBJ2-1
TGTGCCAGCAGCCCATGGACAGGGGGCCCTTGGGGGGATGAGCAGTTCTTC
CASSPWTGGPWGDEQFF
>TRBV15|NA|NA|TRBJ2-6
TGTGCCACCGGATTTCTTCGGCAGGCCTCTGGGGCCAACGTCCTGACTTTC
CATGFLRQASGANVLTF
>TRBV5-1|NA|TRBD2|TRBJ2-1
TGCGCCAGCAGCTTGTTTCTAGCGGGGGGCGCCAATGAGCAGTTCTTC
CASSLFLAGGANEQFF
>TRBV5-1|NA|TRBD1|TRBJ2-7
TGCGCCAGCAGCTTGAACCGGGACAGCTACGAGCAGTACTTC
CASSLNRDSYEQYF
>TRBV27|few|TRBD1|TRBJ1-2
TGTGCCAGCAGTCAGGGGGGCGATGGCTACACCTTC
CASSQGGDGYTF